Ten or more counts support the clone carrying this T cell receptor (beta chain). The CDR3 does not close with the conserved phenylalanine or tryptophan, likely indicating a read error. No DNA is shown, since the ends of the CDR3 on it are uncertain; the CDR3 is the one TCRdb lists. The CDR3 comprises 8 residues, both ends counted. Germline V gene sequence: CDR1 MNHEY, CDR2 SVGAGI. The entry originates in a study of CD4 and CD8 cells across lung adenocarcinoma regions. The patients had localized lung adenocarcinoma, a non-small cell subtype. TCRdb processed the PCR reads anew with MiXCR; each CDR3 protein has one entry. The sample lists about 25,000 distinct CDR3 sequences, approximately 53% occurring once.

Sequencing was carried out using CD8+ T cells from the center of a lung tumor. The source is a male donor with lung adenocarcinoma. The CD4 and CD8 labels of this study may be unreliable. V gene TRBV6-5 combines with J gene TRBJ2-6; the D call of TRBD1 is as the table states it, not checked on the DNA. The CDR3 loop is CASSYQGH.